The rows below give T cell receptor beta chains drawn from one sample of a study of blood T cell repertoires in COVID-19. TCRdb keeps only in-frame clones here, not all; method: immunoSEQ multiplex PCR. Among under 300,000 clones listed, about 90% were seen once. The sequencing input was peripheral blood. The receptors come from a woman between 55 and 75 years old with COVID-19, enrolled during active disease. CDR3s include the opening cysteine and the closing phenylalanine or tryptophan. D genes are given only for firm matches. Expanded clones get a size class; other rows say once, few or many, or leave the size out.

>.|TRBV19|.|TRBJ1-6
TGTGCCAGTAGTGGCAGGGAACGATCACCCCTCCACTTT
CASSGRERSPLHF
>.|TRBV5-5|.|TRBJ1-1
TGTGCCAGCAGCTTTCAAAGGAGCGGGATGGAAGCTTTCTTT
CASSFQRSGMEAFF
>.|TRBV12-3/TRBV12-4|.|TRBJ1-5
TGTGCCAGCAGTCCGGTCCACAATCAGCCCCAGCATTTT
CASSPVHNQPQHF
>.|TRBV7-2|.|TRBJ1-5
TGTGCCAGCAGCCCCAAGACGGGTGCTCAGCCCCAGCATTTT
CASSPKTGAQPQHF
>.|TRBV4-2|.|TRBJ1-2
TGTGCCAGCAGCCAAGAGATCCGGGACACAAACTATGGCTACACCTTC
CASSQEIRDTNYGYTF
>.|TRBV4-3|.|TRBJ1-3
TGCGCCAGCAGCCAAGAACCATTAAAGCCTGGAAACACCATATATTTT
CASSQEPLKPGNTIYF
>TRBD1|TRBV12-5|.|TRBJ2-7
TGTGCTAGTGGTGGGCAGGGGGCTCTCCAGTACTTC
CASGGQGALQYF
>TRBD1|TRBV6-6|.|TRBJ2-3
TGTGCCAGCAGTTACAGGACAGGGGCGGGAGATACGCAGTATTTT
CASSYRTGAGDTQYF
>.|TRBV9|.|TRBJ2-7
TGTGCCAGCAGCGTAACAGACTCCTACGAGCAGTACTTC
CASSVTDSYEQYF
>TRBD1|TRBV6-5|.|TRBJ2-1
TGTGCCAGCAGCCGAACCCGGGACAGTTACAATGAGCAGTTCTTC
CASSRTRDSYNEQFF
>TRBD1|TRBV4-3|.|TRBJ1-2
TGCGCCAGCAGCCGCGATGACAGGGCGATCGACTATGGCTACACCTTC
CASSRDDRAIDYGYTF
>TRBD2|TRBV9|.|TRBJ2-3
TGTGCCAGCAGCGTAGGAGCGGGGGACCGCACAGATACGCAGTATTTT
CASSVGAGDRTDTQYF
>.|TRBV7-2|few|TRBJ1-2
TGTGCCAGCAGCTTAGAATTGCGGTCCAGGGTTTGGCAAAACTATGGCTACACCTTC
CASSLELRSRVWQNYGYTF
>TRBD1|TRBV2|.|TRBJ1-2
TGTGCCACCCGCAGGGGGGAAAGCTATGGCTACACCTTC
CATRRGESYGYTF
>.|TRBV4-2|.|TRBJ2-3
TGTGCCAGCAGCCCCGGGGATAAAGATACGCAGTATTTT
CASSPGDKDTQYF
>.|TRBV6-6|.|TRBJ1-1
TGTGCCAGCAGTTACTCGAAAGGGGACACTGAAGCTTTCTTT
CASSYSKGDTEAFF
>.|TRBV20-1|.|TRBJ2-1
TGCAGTGCTGGTCGGGGAGAGTTCTTC
CSAGRGEFF
>TRBD2|TRBV7-3|once|TRBJ2-1
TGTGCCAGCAGCTCACTAGCGAGCACCTACAATGAGCAGTTCTTC
CASSSLASTYNEQFF
>.|TRBV15|.|TRBJ2-2
TGTGCCACCAGCGCTACAGTCACCGGGGAGCTGTTTTTT
CATSATVTGELFF
>.|TRBV6-1|.|TRBJ1-4
TGTGCCAGCAGTGAAGGGCCGGCCGGAGAGTCTAATGAAAAACTGTTTTTT
CASSEGPAGESNEKLFF
>TRBD2|TRBV11-1|few|TRBJ2-3
TGTGCCAGCAGCTTAGCCCTCTACGGGGGGGCAGATACGCAGTATTTT
CASSLALYGGADTQYF
>.|TRBV5-1|.|TRBJ1-1
TGCGCCAGCAGCTTGAGTAGGAACACTGAAGCTTTCTTT
CASSLSRNTEAFF
>.|TRBV5-5|few|TRBJ2-2
TGTGCCAGCAGCCGCGAAAACACCTACGCGGGCACCGGGGAGCTGTTTTTT
CASSRENTYAGTGELFF
>TRBD1|TRBV19|.|TRBJ1-1
TGTGCCAGTAGGCAGGGGGCTCGGGAAGCTTTCTTT
CASRQGAREAFF
>TRBD1|TRBV7-9|.|TRBJ2-2
TGTGCCAGCAGCTTAGATATCCCCGGGACAGGTTCGAACACCGGGGAGCTGTTTTTT
CASSLDIPGTGSNTGELFF
>TRBD2|TRBV19|.|TRBJ2-1
TGTGCCAGTAGTGGGTCGGCTAGCGGTTACAATGAGCAGTTCTTC
CASSGSASGYNEQFF
>TRBD1|TRBV19|few|TRBJ1-2
TGTGCCAGTAGTCCCGAACCGGGACAGGGGGACTATGGCTACACCTTC
CASSPEPGQGDYGYTF
>.|TRBV7-2|.|TRBJ1-4
TGTGCCAGCAGCCCGAAAGCGGGGGAAAAACTGTTTTTT
CASSPKAGEKLFF
>.|TRBV6-5|.|TRBJ2-7
TGTGCCAGCACCGTTGGGGCAGCTGCCTACGAGCAGTACTTC
CASTVGAAAYEQYF
>.|TRBV9|.|TRBJ1-2
TGTGCCAGCAGCCCCCCGACAGATGGCTATGGCTACACCTTC
CASSPPTDGYGYTF
>.|TRBV7-2|.|TRBJ2-1
TGTGCCAGCAGCTGGGACCGGGGGAATGAGCAGTTCTTC
CASSWDRGNEQFF
>.|TRBV25-1|.|TRBJ1-3
TGTGCCAGCAGCCTCAGAGGTGGAGGAAACACCATATATTTT
CASSLRGGGNTIYF
>.|TRBV6-5|.|TRBJ2-5
TGTGCCAGCAGTTCCGCGGACCAAGAGACCCAGTACTTC
CASSSADQETQYF
>.|TRBV11-2|few|TRBJ2-2
TGTGCCAGCAGCGGAGGTCTCTCGACCGGGGAGCTGTTTTTT
CASSGGLSTGELFF
>.|TRBV2|few|TRBJ1-2
TGTGCCAGCAGTGATAGGGCAACAATGACAGCTTCGAACTATGGCTACACCTTC
CASSDRATMTASNYGYTF
>TRBD1|TRBV15|.|TRBJ1-1
TGTGCCACCAGCAGAGATAGGGGGACAGGGGGGAACACTGAAGCTTTCTTT
CATSRDRGTGGNTEAFF
>.|TRBV10-1|.|TRBJ1-4
TGCGCCAGCAGTGAGTCGGGGCGGAGATTGTTCGGAAAACTGTTTTTT
CASSESGRRLFGKLFF
>TRBD1|TRBV5-1|.|TRBJ2-1
TGCGCCAGCAGCTCCCCGACTGGGACAGGGGTATACAATGAGCAGTTCTTC
CASSSPTGTGVYNEQFF
>TRBD2|TRBV10-3|once|TRBJ2-3
TGTGCCACAGCGGGGGGGGTCACAGATACGCAGTATTTT
CATAGGVTDTQYF
>.|TRBV9|.|TRBJ2-2
TGTGCCAGCAGCGCGCCTAGCGATAGCGGGGAGCTGTTTTTT
CASSAPSDSGELFF
>TRBD2|TRBV19|.|TRBJ2-2
TGTGCCAGTAGTATAAGCAGCGGGGGGGCTGACGGGGAGCTGTTTTTT
CASSISSGGADGELFF
>.|TRBV5-1|once|TRBJ1-2
TGCGCCAGCAGCTTCGGACTTAACTATGGCTACACCTTC
CASSFGLNYGYTF
>TRBD1|TRBV19|.|TRBJ1-1
TGTGCCAGTAGTATAGTGGGGGACAGGGGGCTATTTGATTTGGGAGCTTTCTTT
CASSIVGDRGLFDLGAFF
>TRBD2|TRBV7-2|.|TRBJ2-1
TGTGCCAGCAGCTTACCGGGACTAGTAGCCAATGAGCAGTTCTTC
CASSLPGLVANEQFF
>.|TRBV3-1/TRBV3-2|.|TRBJ1-1
TGTGCCAGCAGCCAAGCCGCGGCGAACACTGAAGCTTTCTTT
CASSQAAANTEAFF
>TRBD1|TRBV5-6|.|TRBJ2-7
TGTGCCAGCAGCCTACAACAGGGGGTTAACGAGCAGTACTTC
CASSLQQGVNEQYF
>.|TRBV4-3|.|TRBJ2-1
TGCGCCAGCAGCCTCCAGGGGATCCGGGGATACAATGAGCAGTTCTTC
CASSLQGIRGYNEQFF
>.|TRBV19|.|TRBJ1-2
TGTGCCAGTATTGACAGGAACTATGGCTACACCTTC
CASIDRNYGYTF
>TRBD1|TRBV5-1|once|TRBJ2-7
TGCGCCAGCAGCTTGGACCCACGAGGGGTACCCCGGGACAGGTCCTACGAGCAGTACTTC
CASSLDPRGVPRDRSYEQYF
>.|TRBV13|.|TRBJ2-5
TGTGCCAGCAGCTTATACAGGGTGGAGACCCAGTACTTC
CASSLYRVETQYF
>.|TRBV4-3|.|TRBJ1-3
TGCGCCAGCAGCCAGCTGGGCGGGGGAACGGGAAACACCATATATTTT
CASSQLGGGTGNTIYF
>.|TRBV11-2|.|TRBJ2-7
TGTGCCAGCAGCCTGCGACAGGCTGGAGACGAGCAGTACTTC
CASSLRQAGDEQYF
>TRBD2|TRBV9|.|TRBJ2-5
TGTGCCAGCAGCGTAGTTGGGAGCGGGGGCCAAGAGACCCAGTACTTC
CASSVVGSGGQETQYF
>TRBD1|TRBV5-4|.|TRBJ1-2
TGTGCCAGCAGCTCGGCAGGGGGTCTCTCCTATGGCTACACCTTC
CASSSAGGLSYGYTF
>.|TRBV7-2|.|TRBJ2-1
TGTGCCAGCAGCTCCACAGTTTACAATGAGCAGTTCTTC
CASSSTVYNEQFF
>TRBD2|TRBV11-2|.|TRBJ2-2
TGTGCCAGCAGCCTACTTCTCGGGAGGGAGGGTACCGGGGAGCTGTTTTTT
CASSLLLGREGTGELFF
>.|TRBV2|once|TRBJ2-1
TGTGCCAGCACCCCTAGGCGGGGTAATGAGCAGTTCTTC
CASTPRRGNEQFF
>.|TRBV4-3|.|TRBJ1-2
TGCGCCAGCAGCCAAGATAGAGACTGGCTTGGCTATGGCTACACCTTC
CASSQDRDWLGYGYTF
>.|TRBV27|.|TRBJ2-2
TGTGCCAGCAAACCGCAGGGGTTTTCCGGGGAGCTGTTTTTT
CASKPQGFSGELFF
>.|TRBV19|once|TRBJ1-4
TGTGCCAGTAGGGAGGACAGAACTTTAGCAACTAATGAAAAACTGTTTTTT
CASREDRTLATNEKLFF